The clone carrying this T cell receptor (beta chain) turned up a few times. As yet, its antigen is unknown. The entry originates in a study of T cell responses to AZD1222 COVID-19 vaccine. Measured with immunoSEQ multiplex PCR; TCRdb has only the in-frame clones, and not every one. The sample lists over 45,000 clones; 80% to 90% were seen once. Unmatched junction bases numbered 2, after V lost 0 bases and J lost 1 base. CDR1 is SGHRS, CDR2 YFSETQ, per germline. The CDR3 consists of 15 residues. General observations from the study: Most donors were white British and more were female, and clonal diversity was possibly underestimated. Without day 14 samples, only post-peak T cell repertoires were studied. Baseline seropositivity characterized only a handful of AZD1222 recipients. Spike-specific TCR breadth and depth went up after people got two AZD1222 doses.

This chain links TRBV5-1 with TRBJ1-2, with 8 bases lining up with TRBD1. This clonotype was obtained from an adult in good health. The sample here was peripheral blood, taken on day 0 of AZD1222 vaccination. CDR3 loop: CASSLDRGVNYGYTF. The CDR3 bases are TGCGCCAGCAGCTTGGACAGGGGGGTTAACTATGGCTACACCTTC.